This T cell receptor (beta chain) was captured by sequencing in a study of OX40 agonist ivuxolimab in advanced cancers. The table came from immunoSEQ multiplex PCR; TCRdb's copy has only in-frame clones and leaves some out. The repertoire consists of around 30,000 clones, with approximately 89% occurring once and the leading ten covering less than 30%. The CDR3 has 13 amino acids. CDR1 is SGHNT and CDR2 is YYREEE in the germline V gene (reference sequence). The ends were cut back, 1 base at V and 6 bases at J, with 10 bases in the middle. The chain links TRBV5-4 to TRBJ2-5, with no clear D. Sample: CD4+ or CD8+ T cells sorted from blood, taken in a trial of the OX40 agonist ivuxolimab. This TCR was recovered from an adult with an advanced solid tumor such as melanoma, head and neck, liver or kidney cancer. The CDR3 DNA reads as TGTGCCAGCAGCTTGAGGAGCGACCAGACCCAGTACTTC. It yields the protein CASSLRSDQTQYF. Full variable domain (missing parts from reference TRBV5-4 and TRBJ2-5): ETGVTQSPTHLIKTRGQQVTLRCSSQSGHNTVSWYQQALGQGPQFIFQYYREEENGRGNFPPRFSGLQFPNYSSELNVNALELDDSALYLCASSLRSDQTQYFGPGTRLLVL.